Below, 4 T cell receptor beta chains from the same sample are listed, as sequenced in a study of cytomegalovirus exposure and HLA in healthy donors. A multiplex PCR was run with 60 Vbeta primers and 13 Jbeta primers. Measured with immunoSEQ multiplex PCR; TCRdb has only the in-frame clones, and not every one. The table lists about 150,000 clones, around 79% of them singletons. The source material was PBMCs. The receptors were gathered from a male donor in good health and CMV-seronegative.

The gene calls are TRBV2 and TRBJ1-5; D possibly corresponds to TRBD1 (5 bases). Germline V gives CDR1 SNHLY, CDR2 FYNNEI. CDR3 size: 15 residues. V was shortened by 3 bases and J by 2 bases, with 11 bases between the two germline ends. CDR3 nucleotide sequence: TGTGCCAGCAGTGACGGGGGGAAGGGCAATCAGCCCCAGCATTTT. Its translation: CASSDGGKGNQPQHF.

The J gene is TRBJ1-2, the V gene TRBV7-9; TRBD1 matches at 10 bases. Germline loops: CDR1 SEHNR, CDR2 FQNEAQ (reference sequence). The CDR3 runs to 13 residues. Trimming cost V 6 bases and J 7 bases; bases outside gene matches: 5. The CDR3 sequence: CASRATGGSGYTF. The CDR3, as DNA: TGTGCCAGCAGGGCGACAGGGGGCTCTGGCTACACCTTC.

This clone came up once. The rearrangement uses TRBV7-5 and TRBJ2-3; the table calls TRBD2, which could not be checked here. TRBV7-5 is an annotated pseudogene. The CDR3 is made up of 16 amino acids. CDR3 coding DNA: TGTGCCAGAAGCCTTAGCGGACTAGCGGGTTCAGATACGCAGTATTTT. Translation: CARSLSGLAGSDTQYF.

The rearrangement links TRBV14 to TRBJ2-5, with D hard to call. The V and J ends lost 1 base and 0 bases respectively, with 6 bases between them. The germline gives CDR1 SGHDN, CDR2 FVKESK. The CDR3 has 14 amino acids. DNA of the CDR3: TGTGCCAGCAGCCAAGTTAGATACCAAGAGACCCAGTACTTC. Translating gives CASSQVRYQETQYF.